The 10 T cell receptor beta chains in this list originate from one sample, sequenced in a study of shared T cell receptors in the human thymus. Data came from immunoSEQ multiplex PCR; TCRdb stores just in-frame clones and leaves some out. The data contain 500,000 to 550,000 clones, around three quarters of them seen just once; the ten biggest clones take up about 0.012%. The same sample was also studied in work on human thymus T cells.

Sequenced input: thymocytes. These receptor sequences come from a boy in the first two years of life with a congenital heart defect.

The chain is built from TRBV11-3 and TRBJ2-3, with 7 bases lining up with TRBD1. Germline assignment: CDR1 SGHNT and CDR2 YENEEA. The V gene end was trimmed by 3 bases and the J gene end by 0 bases; junction bases not matched to a gene: 0. This CDR3 comprises 14 residues. CDR3 amino acids: CASSLGQSTDTQYF. As DNA, the CDR3 is TGTGCCAGCAGCTTGGGACAGAGCACAGATACGCAGTATTTT.

J is TRBJ1-2 and V is TRBV27, with a weak D call TRBD1 (6 bases). The CDR3 runs 15 residues. Between the trimmed V and J ends, which lost 6 bases and 8 bases, there was a span of 22 bases. The germline gives CDR1 MNHEY, CDR2 SMNVEV (reference sequence). The CDR3 DNA sequence: TGTGCCAGCAGACCTGGGACAAGCCCTCTTGGAGGCTACACCTTC. Its translation: CASRPGTSPLGGYTF.

The V call is TRBV6-6, the J call TRBJ1-5, with D hard to call. Per the germline V gene, CDR1 is MNHNY and CDR2 is SVGAGI (reference sequence). V was cut by 2 bases and J by 2 bases, with 10 bases left in between. This CDR3 is 15 amino acids long. DNA for the CDR3: TGTGCCAGCAGTTACCCGCTGGCCGGCAATCAGCCCCAGCATTTT. It encodes CASSYPLAGNQPQHF.

The chain links TRBV27 to TRBJ2-2, with D possibly TRBD1 on 5 matching bases. This CDR3 is 15 amino acids long. Germline CDR1 MNHEY, CDR2 SMNVEV (reference sequence). Trimming removed 4 bases at V and 3 bases at J, with 12 bases between. The CDR3 sequence is CASSYNRCYTGELFF. In nucleotides, the CDR3 is TGTGCCAGCAGTTACAACAGGTGTTACACCGGGGAGCTGTTTTTT.

The chain employs TRBV21-1 and TRBJ1-4; TRBD1 was called by the table and not checked on the DNA. TRBV21-1 is labeled a pseudogene. The CDR3 spans 16 residues. The DNA for the CDR3 is TGTGCCAGCAGCACATGTTCCAGGGGTCCTAATGAAAAACTGTTTTTT. This sequence encodes CASSTCSRGPNEKLFF.

V usage is TRBV7-9 and J usage is TRBJ2-5; possible D gene TRBD2, 5 bases. The CDR3 extends over 14 amino acids. From germline, CDR1 is SEHNR and CDR2 FQNEAQ (reference sequence). Trimming removed 3 bases at V and 4 bases at J, with 12 bases between. The CDR3 DNA sequence: TGTGCCAGCAGCTTTTTGAGCGGACCAGAGACCCAGTACTTC. It yields the protein CASSFLSGPETQYF.

The CDR3 reads CAWSPTTDKPGQMGVEPQHF. The CDR3 DNA reads as TGTGCCTGGAGTCCCACTACCGACAAGCCGGGACAAATGGGTGTGGAGCCCCAGCATTTT. The rearrangement links TRBV30 to TRBJ1-5, with a tentative D call TRBD1 (6 bases). The germline gives CDR1 GTSNPN, CDR2 SVGIG (reference sequence). The CDR3 loop spans 20 amino acids. Trimming shortened V by 2 bases and J by 8 bases, and 34 bases separated the two germline ends.

Here the CDR3 DNA reads TGTGCCAGCAGCTTAGATGCGGGGGCAGGGAACACCGGGGAGCTGTTTTTT. Protein sequence: CASSLDAGAGNTGELFF. This chain joins TRBV11-3 and TRBJ2-2; possible D gene TRBD2, 7 bases. The CDR3 is 17 amino acids. Germline V gene data show CDR1 as SGHNT and CDR2 as YENEEA. The V and J ends lost 0 bases and 1 base respectively, with 12 bases between them.

This chain joins TRBV25-1 and TRBJ2-1, with unresolved D. The V end was cut by 5 bases, the J end by 2 bases, with 7 bases between. CDR3 length: 13 amino acids. Per germline, CDR1 MGHDK and CDR2 SYGVNS. The CDR3 DNA follows: TGTGCCAGCAGTCCCTCCCCCTACAATGAGCAGTTCTTC. Its translation: CASSPSPYNEQFF.

The V and J genes are TRBV27 and TRBJ1-1; 9 nucleotides line up with TRBD1. V was clipped by 5 bases and J by 3 bases; unmatched bases: 10. The CDR3 length is 16 residues. Per the germline V gene, CDR1 is MNHEY and CDR2 is SMNVEV (reference sequence). Written as DNA, the CDR3 is TGTGCCAGCAGTGCGCACAGGGGGCGAGGGGACACTGAAGCTTTCTTT. The encoded protein is CASSAHRGRGDTEAFF.